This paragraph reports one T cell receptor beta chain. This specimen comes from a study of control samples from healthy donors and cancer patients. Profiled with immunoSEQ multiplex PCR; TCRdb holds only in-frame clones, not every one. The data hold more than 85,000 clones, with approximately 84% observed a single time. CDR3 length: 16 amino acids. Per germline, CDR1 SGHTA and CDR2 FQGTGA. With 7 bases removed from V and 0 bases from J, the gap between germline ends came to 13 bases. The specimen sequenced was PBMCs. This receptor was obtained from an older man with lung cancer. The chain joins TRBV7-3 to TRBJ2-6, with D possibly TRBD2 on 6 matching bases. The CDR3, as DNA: TGTGCCAGCACCGCGGGACTGCTCTCTGGGGCCAACGTCCTGACTTTC. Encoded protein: CASTAGLLSGANVLTF.